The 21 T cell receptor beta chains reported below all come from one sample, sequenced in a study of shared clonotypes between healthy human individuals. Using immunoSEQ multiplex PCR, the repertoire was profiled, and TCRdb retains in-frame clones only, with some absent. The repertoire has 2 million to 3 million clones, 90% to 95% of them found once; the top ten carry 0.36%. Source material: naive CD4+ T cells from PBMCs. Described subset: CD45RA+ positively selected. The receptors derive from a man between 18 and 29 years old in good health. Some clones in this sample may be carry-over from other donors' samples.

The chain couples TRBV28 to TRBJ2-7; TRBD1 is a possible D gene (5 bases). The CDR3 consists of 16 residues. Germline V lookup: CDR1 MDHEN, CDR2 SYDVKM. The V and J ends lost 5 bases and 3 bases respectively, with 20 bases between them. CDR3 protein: CASSTYGQGTYYEQYF. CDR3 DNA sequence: TGTGCCAGCAGTACCTACGGCCAGGGTACATACTACGAGCAGTACTTC.

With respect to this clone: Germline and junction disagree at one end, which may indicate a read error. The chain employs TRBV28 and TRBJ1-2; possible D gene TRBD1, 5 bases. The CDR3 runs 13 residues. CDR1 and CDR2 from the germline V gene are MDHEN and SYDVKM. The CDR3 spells CANSYQKGLGYTF. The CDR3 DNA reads TGTGCCAACAGTTACCAAAAGGGGCTTGGCTACACCTTC.

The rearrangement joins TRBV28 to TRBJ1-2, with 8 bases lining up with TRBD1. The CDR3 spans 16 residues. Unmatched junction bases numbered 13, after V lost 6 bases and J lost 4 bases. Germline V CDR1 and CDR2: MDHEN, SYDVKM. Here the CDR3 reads CASSSPGTGPIYGYTF. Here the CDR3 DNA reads TGTGCCAGCAGCTCTCCCGGGACAGGACCTATCTATGGCTACACCTTC.

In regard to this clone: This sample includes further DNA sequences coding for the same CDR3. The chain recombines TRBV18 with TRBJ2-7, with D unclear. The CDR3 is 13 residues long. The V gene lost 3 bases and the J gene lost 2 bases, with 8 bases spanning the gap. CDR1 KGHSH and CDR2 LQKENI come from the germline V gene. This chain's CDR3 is CASSPPLAYEQYF. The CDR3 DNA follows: TGTGCCAGCTCACCTCCTCTGGCCTACGAGCAGTACTTC.

CDR3 loop: CASRLVAGPDGYTF. The DNA of the CDR3 is TGTGCCAGCCGTTTGGTAGCAGGGCCGGATGGCTACACCTTC. This chain links TRBV6-1 with TRBJ1-2, with D possibly matching TRBD1 (5 bases). The CDR3 has 14 residues. CDR1 is MNHNS, CDR2 SASEGT, per germline. Trimming shortened V by 8 bases and J by 6 bases, and 19 bases separated the two germline ends.

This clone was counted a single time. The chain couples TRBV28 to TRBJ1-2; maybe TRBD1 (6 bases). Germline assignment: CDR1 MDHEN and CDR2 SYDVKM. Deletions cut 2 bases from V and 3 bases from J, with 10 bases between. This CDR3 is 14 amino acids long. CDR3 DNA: TGTGCCAGCAGTTTACGACAGGCCCACTATGGCTACACCTTC. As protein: CASSLRQAHYGYTF.

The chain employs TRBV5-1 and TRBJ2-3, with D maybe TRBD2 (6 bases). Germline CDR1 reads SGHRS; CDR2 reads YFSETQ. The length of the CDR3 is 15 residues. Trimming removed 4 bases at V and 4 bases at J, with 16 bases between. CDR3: CASSGRWRGADTQYF. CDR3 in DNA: TGCGCCAGCAGCGGCAGGTGGAGGGGAGCAGATACGCAGTATTTT. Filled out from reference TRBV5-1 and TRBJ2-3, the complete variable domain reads KAGVTQTPRYLIKTRGQQVTLSCSPISGHRSVSWYQQTPGQGLQFLFEYFSETQRNKGNFPGRFSGRQFSNSRSEMNVSTLELGDSALYLCASSGRWRGADTQYFGPGTRLTVL.

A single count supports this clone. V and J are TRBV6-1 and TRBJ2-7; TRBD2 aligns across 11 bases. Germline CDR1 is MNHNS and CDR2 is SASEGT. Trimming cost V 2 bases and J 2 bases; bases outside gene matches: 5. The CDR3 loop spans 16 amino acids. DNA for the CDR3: TGTGCCAGCAGTGAACTAGCGGGAGGCGACCCCTACGAGCAGTACTTC. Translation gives CASSELAGGDPYEQYF.

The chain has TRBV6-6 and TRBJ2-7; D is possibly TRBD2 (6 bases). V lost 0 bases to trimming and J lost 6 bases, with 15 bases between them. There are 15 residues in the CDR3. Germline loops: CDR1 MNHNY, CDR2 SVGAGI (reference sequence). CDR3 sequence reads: CASSYSRGTQTEQYF. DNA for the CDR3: TGTGCCAGCAGTTACTCGAGAGGGACTCAGACCGAGCAGTACTTC.

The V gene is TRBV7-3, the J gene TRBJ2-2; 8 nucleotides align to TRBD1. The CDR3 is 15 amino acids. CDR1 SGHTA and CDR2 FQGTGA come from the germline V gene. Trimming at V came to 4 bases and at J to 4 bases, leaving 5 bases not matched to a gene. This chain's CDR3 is CASSWDRIGTGELFF. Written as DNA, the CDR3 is TGTGCCAGCAGCTGGGACAGGATAGGCACCGGGGAGCTGTTTTTT.

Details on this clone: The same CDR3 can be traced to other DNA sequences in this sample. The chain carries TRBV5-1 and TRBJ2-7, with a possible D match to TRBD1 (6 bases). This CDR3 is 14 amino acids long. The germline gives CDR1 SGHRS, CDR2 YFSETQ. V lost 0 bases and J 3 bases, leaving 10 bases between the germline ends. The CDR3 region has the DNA TGCGCCAGCAGCTTGGGTGGACAGCTCTACGAGCAGTACTTC. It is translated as CASSLGGQLYEQYF.

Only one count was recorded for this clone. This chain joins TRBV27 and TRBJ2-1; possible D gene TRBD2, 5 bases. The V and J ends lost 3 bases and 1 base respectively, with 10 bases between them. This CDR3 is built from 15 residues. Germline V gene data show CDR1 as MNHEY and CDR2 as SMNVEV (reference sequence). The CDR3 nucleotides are TGTGCCAGCAGTTTCGCGGGCAAGTCCTACAATGAGCAGTTCTTC. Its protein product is CASSFAGKSYNEQFF.

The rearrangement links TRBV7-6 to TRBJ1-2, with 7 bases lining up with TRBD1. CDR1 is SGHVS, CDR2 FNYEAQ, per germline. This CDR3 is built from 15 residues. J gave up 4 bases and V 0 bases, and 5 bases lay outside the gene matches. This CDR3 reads CASSLAGTEPYGYTF. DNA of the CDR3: TGTGCCAGCAGCTTAGCCGGGACAGAGCCCTATGGCTACACCTTC.

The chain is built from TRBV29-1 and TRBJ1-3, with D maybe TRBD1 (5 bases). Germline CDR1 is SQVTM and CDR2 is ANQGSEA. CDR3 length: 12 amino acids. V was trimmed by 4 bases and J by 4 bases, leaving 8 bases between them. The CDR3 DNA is TGCAGCGTTGCTCACAGGGGAAACACCATATATTTT. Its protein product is CSVAHRGNTIYF.

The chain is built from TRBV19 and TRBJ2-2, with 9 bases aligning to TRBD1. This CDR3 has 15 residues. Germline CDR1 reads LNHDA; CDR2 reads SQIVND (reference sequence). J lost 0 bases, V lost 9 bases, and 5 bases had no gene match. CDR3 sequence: CASRQGDTNTGELFF. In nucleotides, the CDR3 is TGTGCCAGCAGACAGGGGGACACGAACACCGGGGAGCTGTTTTTT.

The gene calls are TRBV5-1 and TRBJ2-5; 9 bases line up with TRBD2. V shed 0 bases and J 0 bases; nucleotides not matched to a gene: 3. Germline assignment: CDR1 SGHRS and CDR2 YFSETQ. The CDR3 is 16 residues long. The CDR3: CASSLVVAGDQETQYF. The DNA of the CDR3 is TGCGCCAGCAGCTTGGTGGTAGCGGGAGACCAAGAGACCCAGTACTTC.

The DNA for the CDR3 is TGTGCCAGCAGTTACGTTTCCGACGGCAATCAGCCCCAGCATTTT. This encodes CASSYVSDGNQPQHF. The gene calls are TRBV6-6 and TRBJ1-5; D unresolved. Germline-derived CDR1 and CDR2 are MNHNY and SVGAGI (reference sequence). V was shortened by 2 bases and J by 2 bases, with 10 bases between the two germline ends. The CDR3 is made up of 15 amino acids.

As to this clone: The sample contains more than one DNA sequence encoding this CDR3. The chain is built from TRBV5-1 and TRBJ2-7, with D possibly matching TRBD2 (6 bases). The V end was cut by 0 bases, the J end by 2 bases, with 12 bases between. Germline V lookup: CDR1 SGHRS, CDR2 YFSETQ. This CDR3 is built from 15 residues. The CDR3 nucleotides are TGCGCCAGCAGCTTGGCGGCGGGATCCACCTACGAGCAGTACTTC. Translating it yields CASSLAAGSTYEQYF.

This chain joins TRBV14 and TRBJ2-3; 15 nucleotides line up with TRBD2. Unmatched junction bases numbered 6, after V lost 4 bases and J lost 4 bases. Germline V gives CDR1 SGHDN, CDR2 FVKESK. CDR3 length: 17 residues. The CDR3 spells CASSLGLAGGSADTQYF. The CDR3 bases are TGTGCCAGCAGCCTGGGACTAGCGGGAGGATCGGCAGATACGCAGTATTTT.

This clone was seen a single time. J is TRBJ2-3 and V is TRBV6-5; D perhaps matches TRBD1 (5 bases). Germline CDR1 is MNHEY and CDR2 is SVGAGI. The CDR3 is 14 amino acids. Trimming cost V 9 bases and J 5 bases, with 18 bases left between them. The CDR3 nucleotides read TGTGCCAGTTGGGTGGGGCCCGGAATAGATACGCAGTATTTT. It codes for CASWVGPGIDTQYF.

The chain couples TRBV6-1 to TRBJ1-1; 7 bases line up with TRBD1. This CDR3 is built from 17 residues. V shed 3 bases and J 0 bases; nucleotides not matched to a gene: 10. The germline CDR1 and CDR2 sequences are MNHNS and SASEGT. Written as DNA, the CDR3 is TGTGCCAGCAGTGAGAACAGGGGATTTTTTATGAACACTGAAGCTTTCTTT. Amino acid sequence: CASSENRGFFMNTEAFF.